What follows are 30 T cell receptor beta chains derived from one specimen sequenced in a study of PD-L1 blockade in urothelial cancer. Some clones are missing from TCRdb's copy, which holds only in-frame ones; the method was immunoSEQ multiplex PCR. Of 70,000 to 90,000 clones in the sample, 82% are singletons; the top ten hold around 9.5%. Sequencing was performed on PBMCs, taken around atezolizumab (anti-PD-L1) treatment. These receptors originate from a man between 65 and 85 years old with urothelial cancer.

This rearrangement joins TRBV5-4 to TRBJ2-3, with TRBD2 matching 9 bases. Germline V CDR1 and CDR2: SGHNT, YYREEE (reference sequence). The CDR3 loop spans 16 amino acids. The ends lost 1 base at V and 0 bases at J; junction bases unmatched: 3. The CDR3 loop is CASSLSSGVSTDTQYF. In nucleotides, the CDR3 is TGTGCCAGCAGCTTGTCTAGCGGGGTTAGCACAGATACGCAGTATTTT.

The chain employs TRBV15 and TRBJ1-1; D call uncertain. CDR3 size: 14 residues. Germline lookup yields CDR1 LNHNV and CDR2 YYDKDF (reference sequence). With 1 base removed from V and 4 bases from J, the gap between germline ends came to 10 bases. The CDR3 region is CATSRVREGTEAFF. DNA for the CDR3: TGTGCCACCAGCAGAGTGCGGGAGGGCACTGAAGCTTTCTTT.

As concerns this clone: Distinct nucleotide sequences in the sample also encode this CDR3. The chain carries TRBV5-6 and TRBJ2-7, with 8 bases identical to TRBD1. Trimming removed 0 bases from V and 5 bases from J; junction bases left unmatched: 4. This CDR3 is built from 14 residues. The V gene's germline CDR1 is SGHDT and CDR2 YYEEEE. As DNA, the CDR3 is TGTGCCAGCAGCTTGGCGGACAGGGTCCACGAGCAGTACTTC. The encoded protein is CASSLADRVHEQYF.

V and J are TRBV6-6 and TRBJ2-3; 9 bases align to TRBD2. Germline CDR1 and CDR2: MNHNY and SVGAGI (reference sequence). CDR3 length equals 15 residues. The V and J ends lost 6 bases and 4 bases, in that order; junction bases with no gene match: 8. The CDR3 loop reads CASRLPGLASDTQYF. CDR3 in DNA: TGTGCCAGCAGATTACCGGGACTAGCTTCAGATACGCAGTATTTT.

The chain combines TRBV7-2 with TRBJ2-3; 10 nucleotides line up with TRBD1. Germline values: CDR1 SGHTA, CDR2 FQGNSA. The CDR3 sequence is 16 residues long. V lost 5 bases to trimming and J lost 1 base; unmatched junction nucleotides: 6. In nucleotides, the CDR3 is TGTGCCAGCAGCCTCTTGACAGGGGGCGGCACAGATACGCAGTATTTT. It specifies CASSLLTGGGTDTQYF.

This sequence joins TRBV10-1 and TRBJ1-5; D unclear. From germline, CDR1 is WNHNN and CDR2 SYGVQD (reference sequence). CDR3 length: 10 residues. Trimming removed 10 bases from V and 6 bases from J, with 7 bases in between. Here the CDR3 reads CAIRSQPQHF. The CDR3 DNA is TGCGCCATCAGGAGTCAGCCCCAGCATTTT.

The chain carries TRBV2 and TRBJ2-7; D unclear. Trimming removed 6 bases from V and 4 bases from J, with 16 bases in between. The germline V gene has CDR1 SNHLY and CDR2 FYNNEI. The CDR3 covers 14 residues. In DNA form, the CDR3 reads TGTGCCAGCAGGTGGGTGACGGCGACTTACGAGCAGTACTTC. Translation: CASRWVTATYEQYF.

This clone was seen a handful of times. The chain carries TRBV15 and TRBJ2-7; tentatively, D is TRBD2 (6 bases). The V end lost 1 base, the J end lost 4 bases, and 14 bases lay between the germline ends. Germline CDR1 and CDR2: LNHNV and YYDKDF (reference sequence). This CDR3 has 15 residues. The CDR3 is CATSRGSLGGYEQYF. The CDR3 bases are TGTGCCACCAGCAGAGGATCTTTGGGGGGTTACGAGCAGTACTTC.

The chain has TRBV2 and TRBJ1-5, with 9 bases that match TRBD1. V lost 8 bases and J lost 4; bases outside the gene matches: 0. This CDR3 has 12 residues. Germline lookup yields CDR1 SNHLY and CDR2 FYNNEI. CDR3 DNA sequence: TGTGCCAGCGGACAGGGGAATCAGCCCCAGCATTTT. This encodes CASGQGNQPQHF.

This chain uses TRBV5-6 with TRBJ2-7, with D possibly TRBD1 on 5 matching bases. Trimming removed 2 bases at V and 1 base at J, with 7 bases between. CDR3 length: 13 amino acids. Germline V lookup: CDR1 SGHDT, CDR2 YYEEEE. The CDR3: CASSFDSSYEQYF. The DNA of the CDR3 is TGTGCCAGCAGCTTCGACAGTTCCTACGAGCAGTACTTC.

The V call is TRBV11-2, the J call TRBJ1-1; no firm D call. Germline assignment: CDR1 SGHAT and CDR2 FQNNGV. V shed 1 base and J shed 5 bases, with 14 bases lying between them. The CDR3 spans 15 residues. The CDR3 spells CASSLVSIGRTEAFF. The CDR3 DNA reads TGTGCCAGCAGCTTAGTATCGATCGGGAGAACTGAAGCTTTCTTT. Full variable domain (outside the CDR3, taken from reference TRBV11-2 and TRBJ1-1): EAGVAQSPRYKIIEKRQSVAFWCNPISGHATLYWYQQILGQGPKLLIQFQNNGVVDDSQLPKDRFSAERLKGVDSTLKIQPAKLEDSAVYLCASSLVSIGRTEAFFGQGTRLTVV.

V and J are TRBV9 and TRBJ2-1, with 10 bases fitting TRBD2. The germline V gene has CDR1 SGDLS and CDR2 YYNGEE. J lost 5 bases, V lost 3 bases, and 8 bases had no gene match. The CDR3 is 16 residues long. The CDR3 sequence is CASSAGTSGMHNEQFF. The DNA of the CDR3 is TGTGCCAGCAGCGCCGGCACTAGCGGGATGCACAATGAGCAGTTCTTC.

As regards this clone: The sample contains more than one DNA sequence encoding this CDR3. This CDR3 reads CASSYSRQGISEAFF. The DNA for the CDR3 is TGTGCCAGCAGTTACTCGAGACAGGGGATTTCTGAAGCTTTCTTT. This chain links TRBV6-5 with TRBJ1-1; 8 nucleotides match TRBD1. The CDR3 sequence is 15 residues long. With 0 bases clipped from V and 6 bases from J, the junction kept 6 bases outside the gene matches. The germline V gene encodes CDR1 MNHEY and CDR2 SVGAGI.

This clone came up a few times. The genes are TRBV21-1 and TRBJ2-7; the D call of TRBD2 is as the table states it, not checked on the DNA. TRBV21-1 is a listed pseudogene. This CDR3 is 10 amino acids long. CDR3 protein: CGGRGYEQYF. CDR3 DNA: TGTGGAGGCAGAGGCTACGAGCAGTACTTC.

CDR3 sequence (DNA): TGTGCCAGCAGTTACTGGAGAGGGGGAGGCAATCAGCCCCAGCATTTT. Translated, it gives CASSYWRGGGNQPQHF. This sequence joins TRBV6-6 and TRBJ1-5, with TRBD1 as a possible D gene (6 bases). The CDR3 contains 16 residues. Trimming took 1 base from V and 2 from J, leaving 12 bases between them. Per the germline V gene, CDR1 is MNHNY and CDR2 is SVGAGI (reference sequence).

This chain links TRBV29-1 with TRBJ2-2, with 8 bases fitting TRBD1. The CDR3 extends over 15 amino acids. The J segment lost 1 base and the V segment lost 7 bases, leaving 8 bases of the junction unmatched. Germline V gene lookup returns CDR1 SQVTM and CDR2 ANQGSEA. The CDR3 sequence: CSAAPGTGNTGELFF. The CDR3 DNA reads as TGCAGCGCTGCCCCCGGGACAGGGAACACCGGGGAGCTGTTTTTT.

The chain joins TRBV7-2 to TRBJ1-5; a possible D gene is TRBD1 (5 bases). Germline V gives CDR1 SGHTA, CDR2 FQGNSA. CDR3 size: 14 residues. The germline V and J ends were trimmed by 3 bases and 7 bases, with 13 bases remaining between them. The CDR3 here is CASSLGGTGQPQHF. The DNA of the CDR3 is TGTGCCAGCAGCTTGGGGGGAACGGGCCAGCCCCAGCATTTT.

The chain carries TRBV9 and TRBJ2-7; D not resolved. V lost 0 bases and J 0 bases, leaving 10 bases between the germline ends. CDR3 size: 15 residues. Germline V CDR1 and CDR2: SGDLS, YYNGEE. Here the CDR3 reads CASSVGGQSSYEQYF. CDR3 nucleotides: TGTGCCAGCAGCGTAGGTGGGCAGAGCTCCTACGAGCAGTACTTC.

V is TRBV2 and J is TRBJ2-1, with 13 bases that match TRBD2. Germline V lookup: CDR1 SNHLY, CDR2 FYNNEI. The CDR3 spans 16 residues. V lost 3 bases, J lost 7 bases, and 6 bases stayed unmatched. The CDR3 nucleotides read TGTGCCAGCAGTGATAGGAGGACTAGCGGGAGTAATGAGCAGTTCTTC. It yields the protein CASSDRRTSGSNEQFF. The full variable domain, its missing parts supplied by reference TRBV2 and TRBJ2-1, is EPEVTQTPSHQVTQMGQEVILRCVPISNHLYFYWYRQILGQKVEFLVSFYNNEISEKSEIFDDQFSVERPDGSNFTLKIRSTKLEDSAMYFCASSDRRTSGSNEQFFGPGTRLTVL.

The chain recombines TRBV7-2 with TRBJ2-5, with TRBD2 matching over 11 bases. CDR1 SGHTA and CDR2 FQGNSA come from the germline V gene. Germline trimming cut 5 bases from V and 10 bases from J; bases unmatched to any gene: 12. This CDR3 contains 15 residues. CDR3 region: CASSPDHGTSGYQYF. DNA for the CDR3: TGTGCCAGCAGCCCAGATCACGGGACTAGCGGATACCAGTACTTC.

This chain links TRBV29-1 with TRBJ1-4, with TRBD1 as a possible D gene (5 bases). The CDR3 loop spans 13 amino acids. Germline lookup yields CDR1 SQVTM and CDR2 ANQGSEA. Trimming took off 4 bases at V and 7 bases at J, with 13 bases between the two ends. Written as DNA, the CDR3 is TGCAGCGTTGGTTTGGCGCAGGGTGAAAAACTGTTTTTT. Protein sequence: CSVGLAQGEKLFF. The whole variable domain, filled in from reference TRBV29-1 and TRBJ1-4, reads SAVISQKPSRDICQRGTSLTIQCQVDSQVTMMFWYRQQPGQSLTLIATANQGSEATYESGFVIDKFPISRPNLTFSTLTVSNMSPEDSSIYLCSVGLAQGEKLFFGSGTQLSVL.

This clone was observed a few times. The chain links TRBV10-3 to TRBJ2-7, with a tentative D call TRBD2 (6 bases). The V end lost 10 bases, the J end lost 4 bases, and 17 bases lay between the germline ends. Germline CDR1 and CDR2: ENHRY and SYGVKD. The CDR3 is made up of 13 amino acids. The CDR3 loop is CATREPPSYEQYF. The CDR3 DNA sequence: TGTGCCACCCGGGAGCCTCCTTCATACGAGCAGTACTTC.

The chain is built from TRBV6-5 and TRBJ2-7; 7 bases fit TRBD1. The CDR3 totals 13 residues. The V gene end was trimmed by 5 bases and the J gene end by 3 bases; junction bases not matched to a gene: 4. Looked up from germline, CDR1 is MNHEY and CDR2 is SVGAGI. The CDR3 sequence is CASSAGDSYEQYF. CDR3 in DNA: TGTGCCAGCAGTGCCGGGGACAGCTACGAGCAGTACTTC.

This chain links TRBV19 with TRBJ2-3, with 14 bases identical to TRBD2. Germline V gene data show CDR1 as LNHDA and CDR2 as SQIVND (reference sequence). The CDR3 covers 15 residues. V lost 3 bases, J lost 5 bases, and 1 base stayed unmatched. The CDR3, as DNA: TGTGCCAGTAGTATGACTAGCGGGAGGGGAGATACGCAGTATTTT. It yields the protein CASSMTSGRGDTQYF.

The V gene is TRBV5-1, the J gene TRBJ2-7, with D possibly matching TRBD1 (7 bases). Trimming took off 0 bases at V and 1 base at J, with 11 bases between the two ends. The germline V gene encodes CDR1 SGHRS and CDR2 YFSETQ. The CDR3 is made up of 15 amino acids. The CDR3 is CASSLEAGGSYEQYF. CDR3 nucleotides: TGCGCCAGCAGCTTGGAGGCAGGGGGGTCCTACGAGCAGTACTTC.

The chain uses TRBV4-1 and TRBJ2-2; D ambiguous. The CDR3 has 14 amino acids. Germline V CDR1 and CDR2: MGHRA, YSYEKL. Trimming pared 3 bases from V and 1 base from J, leaving 6 bases between. The CDR3 loop is CASSQSQNTGELFF. The CDR3 coding sequence is TGCGCCAGCAGCCAGAGCCAGAACACCGGGGAGCTGTTTTTT.

A note on this clone: At one of its ends the junction is not consistent with the germline gene, which may arise from a read error. The J gene is TRBJ1-2, the V gene TRBV6-1, with no clear D. Germline-derived CDR1 and CDR2 are MNHNS and SASEGT. The CDR3 loop spans 15 amino acids. The CDR3 nucleotides are TGTGCCAGCAGTGGCGGAGGTTCGCATCTGGTCCGGCCTCATTTC. It is translated as CASSGGGSHLVRPHF.

V and J are TRBV13 and TRBJ2-1; 14 bases are a match to TRBD2. Germline CDR1 reads PRHDT; CDR2 reads FYEKMQ (reference sequence). This CDR3 is built from 17 residues. V shed 4 bases and J 3 bases; nucleotides not matched to a gene: 5. CDR3 sequence: CASSSTSGGAVYNEQFF. CDR3 DNA sequence: TGTGCCAGCAGCTCGACTAGCGGGGGGGCCGTCTACAATGAGCAGTTCTTC.

There are many counts of this clone. The V gene is TRBV5-1, the J gene TRBJ1-1; D gene unclear. Germline-derived CDR1 and CDR2 are SGHRS and YFSETQ. The V end lost 4 bases, the J end lost 1 base, and 14 bases lay between the germline ends. There are 15 residues in the CDR3. DNA of the CDR3: TGCGCCAGCAGCCCCGGCGCAGGTGGGAACACTGAAGCTTTCTTT. This codes for CASSPGAGGNTEAFF.

This clone was observed a single time. V gene TRBV5-1 combines with J gene TRBJ2-7; 8 bases fit TRBD2. V lost 0 bases and J lost 3; bases outside the gene matches: 8. Germline-derived CDR1 and CDR2 are SGHRS and YFSETQ. The CDR3 loop spans 16 amino acids. This chain's CDR3 is CASSLDGGGLGYEQYF. The CDR3 nucleotides are TGCGCCAGCAGCTTGGACGGGGGGGGGCTTGGCTACGAGCAGTACTTC.